Sequencing of this TCR beta chain was carried out in a study of T cell responses to AZD1222 COVID-19 vaccine. CDR1 and CDR2 (germline): LGHNA, YNFKEQ. The V and J ends lost 4 bases and 10 bases respectively, with 19 bases between them. This CDR3 is 14 amino acids long. This clone is a singleton in its sample. The assay was immunoSEQ multiplex PCR, and TCRdb's table has in-frame clones only and misses some. The sample includes about 82,000 clones, 90% of them seen just once. Sequencing was performed on peripheral blood, taken on day 0 of AZD1222 vaccination. The clonotype was recovered from an adult in good health. The V call is TRBV4-2, the J call TRBJ1-1; D not certain. CDR3 protein: CASSPQYGIVGAFF. CDR3 DNA: TGTGCCAGCAGCCCCCAATATGGTATCGTGGGAGCTTTCTTT.